This is a list of T cell receptor beta chains from one sample in a study of cytomegalovirus exposure and HLA in healthy donors. Sequenced by immunoSEQ multiplex PCR; TCRdb stores in-frame clones only, minus some. This sample carries approximately 120,000 clones, with about 2.2% going to the ten biggest clones. The source material was PBMCs. The receptors originated from a man aged 35 to 55 in good health and CMV-seronegative. The CDR3 runs from the conserved cysteine through the conserved F or W. Fields, in order: D gene, clone size, V gene, J gene, CDR3 DNA, CDR3 protein. D genes are given only for firm matches. The listing skips clone size in some rows; elsewhere it reads once, few, many or a size class.

NA	NA	TRBV7-2	TRBJ2-2	TGTGCCAGCAGCTTAGCCGCTGGCGGGTACTGGGAGCTGTTTTTT	CASSLAAGGYWELFF
NA	NA	TRBV18	TRBJ2-7	TGTGCCAGCTCACCACTCCCAGTCTACGAGCAGTACTTC	CASSPLPVYEQYF
TRBD2	NA	TRBV5-4	TRBJ2-2	TGTGCCAGCAGCTCCGGGAGGGGGAGAGGAACCGGGGAGCTGTTTTTT	CASSSGRGRGTGELFF
NA	NA	TRBV7-2	TRBJ2-7	TGTGCCAGCAGCTTAGCCGGGGTGAGCTCCTACGAGCAGTACTTC	CASSLAGVSSYEQYF
NA	NA	TRBV30	TRBJ2-2	TGTGCCTGGAGTAACCAGGGTGGAACCGGGGAGCTGTTTTTT	CAWSNQGGTGELFF
NA	NA	TRBV18	TRBJ1-5	TGTGCCAGCTCACTGGCTCAGGACTATCAGCCCCAGCATTTT	CASSLAQDYQPQHF
TRBD2	NA	TRBV6-5	TRBJ2-7	TGTGCCAGCGGACTAGCGGGAGGTTACGAGCAGTACTTC	CASGLAGGYEQYF
NA	NA	TRBV5-1	TRBJ2-3	TGCGCCAGCAGCCCGGAAGGGAGTAGACGCACAGATACGCAGTATTTT	CASSPEGSRRTDTQYF
NA	NA	TRBV11-2	TRBJ2-7	TGTGCCAGCAGCCTTGGACTCCGCCAGACAGAGCAGTACTTC	CASSLGLRQTEQYF
TRBD2	medium-sized	TRBV9	TRBJ2-1	TGTGCCAGCAGCCGGGGACTAGCGGGAGGGCACAATGAGCAGTTCTTC	CASSRGLAGGHNEQFF
NA	NA	TRBV9	TRBJ2-1	TGTGCCAGCAGCCCGGTGGGCGGGATGAATGAGCAGTTCTTC	CASSPVGGMNEQFF
NA	NA	TRBV6-1	TRBJ1-1	TGTGCCAGCAGGGAACGGGGGACTGAAGCTTTCTTT	CASRERGTEAFF
TRBD1	NA	TRBV5-1	TRBJ1-2	TGCGCCAGCAGCTGGACAGGACCGAACTATGGCTACACCTTC	CASSWTGPNYGYTF
NA	NA	TRBV29-1	TRBJ1-2	TGCAGCGTCGCCCACAGTGGGCTGGGTGGCTACACCTTC	CSVAHSGLGGYTF
TRBD1	NA	TRBV30	TRBJ1-2	TGTGCCTGGATCCGTACTCCGGGACAGGGGGCTGGCTACACCTTC	CAWIRTPGQGAGYTF
TRBD2	NA	TRBV11-2	TRBJ2-3	TGTGCCAGCAGCTTAGATGGCGGGAGGGACGGTACGCAGTATTTT	CASSLDGGRDGTQYF
TRBD1	NA	TRBV10-3	TRBJ2-7	TGTGCCATCAGCATGACCAGGACAGGGTTCTCCTACGAGCAGTACTTC	CAISMTRTGFSYEQYF
TRBD1	NA	TRBV2	TRBJ2-1	TGTGCCAGCAGTCAGGACAGGGCCTCCAATGAGCAGTTCTTC	CASSQDRASNEQFF
NA	NA	TRBV18	TRBJ2-2	TGTGCCAGCTCACTCCAATCTAGCGTCAGCACCGGGGAGCTGTTTTTT	CASSLQSSVSTGELFF
TRBD1	NA	TRBV10-2	TRBJ1-5	TGCGCCAGCAGTGAGTCTATGGACAGGAGGAATCAGCCCCAGCATTTT	CASSESMDRRNQPQHF
NA	NA	TRBV5-3	TRBJ2-4	TGTGCCAGAAGCAACCTAAACAGGTTAGCCAAAAACATTCAGTACTTC	CARSNLNRLAKNIQYF
TRBD1	NA	TRBV11-3	TRBJ2-2	TGTGCCAGCAGCAGACAGGGTGGTTACACCGGGGAGCTGTTTTTT	CASSRQGGYTGELFF
NA	NA	TRBV2	TRBJ1-1	TGTGCCAGCAGTGGTACAGGGTACACTGAAGCTTTCTTT	CASSGTGYTEAFF
NA	NA	TRBV4-2	TRBJ2-7	TGTGCCAGCAGCCAAGAGGCCGAGGGCGCCGGCGAGCAGTACTTC	CASSQEAEGAGEQYF
TRBD2	NA	TRBV6-5	TRBJ2-5	TGTGCCAGCAGTGGAGGCGGGAGGGCGGTAGAGACCCAGTACTTC	CASSGGGRAVETQYF
NA	NA	TRBV18	TRBJ2-5	TGTGCCAGCTCACCCTCTACTTTAGAGACCCAGTACTTC	CASSPSTLETQYF
NA	NA	TRBV7-2	TRBJ2-6	TGTGCCAGCAGCTTACAGGGCACCGGGGCCAACGTCCTGACTTTC	CASSLQGTGANVLTF
NA	NA	TRBV4-1	TRBJ1-2	TGCGCCAGCAGCCAAGATCCAGGGTTCATTTACGGCTACACCTTC	CASSQDPGFIYGYTF
NA	NA	TRBV19	TRBJ1-1	TGTGCCAGTAGTATGCCTGGGGACAAACTGGTTAACACTGAAGCTTTCTTT	CASSMPGDKLVNTEAFF
TRBD2	NA	TRBV5-1	TRBJ2-7	TGCGCCAGCAGCTGGTCTCCGGGACTAGCGGGGTCCTACGAGCAGTACTTC	CASSWSPGLAGSYEQYF
TRBD2	NA	TRBV9	TRBJ2-1	TGTGCCAGCAGCGTAGGCGGGAGGGCCGCTGAGCAGTTCTTC	CASSVGGRAAEQFF
NA	NA	TRBV28	TRBJ2-3	TGTGCCAGCGCCGGGGATACGCAGTATTTT	CASAGDTQYF
TRBD1	NA	TRBV5-1	TRBJ2-3	TGCGCCAGCAGCTCGACAGGGCGGAGCACAGATACGCAGTATTTT	CASSSTGRSTDTQYF
TRBD1	NA	TRBV19	TRBJ2-1	TGTGCCAGTGGCTTCTGGACAGGGGTTAAGGGAAATGAGCAGTTCTTC	CASGFWTGVKGNEQFF
TRBD1	NA	TRBV9	TRBJ2-1	TGTGCCAGCAGCGCCAGACAGGGGGCTGCCAATGAGCAGTTCTTC	CASSARQGAANEQFF
TRBD1	NA	TRBV2	TRBJ1-2	TGTGCCAGCCGACCCGGCCAGGGGGCCGGAGGCTACACCTTC	CASRPGQGAGGYTF
NA	NA	TRBV27	TRBJ1-2	TGTGCCAGCAGCCGGGTCCCTAGCCTTTTTAACTATGGCTACACCTTC	CASSRVPSLFNYGYTF